Shown below are 30 T cell receptor beta chains from a single sample sequenced in a study of T cell changes during pregnancy in multiple sclerosis. Repertoires were generated with immunoSEQ multiplex PCR, while TCRdb's copy carries only in-frame clones and drops some. The sample lists around 100,000 clones; more than 85% were seen once. The sequences come from peripheral blood, collected in the third trimester of pregnancy. The receptors come from a female donor with multiple sclerosis, enrolled in a pregnancy study.

The CDR3: CASSRRDTYSGNTIYF. The CDR3 DNA is TGTGCCAGCAGCCGCCGGGACACCTACTCTGGAAACACCATATATTTT. This chain connects TRBV7-9 to TRBJ1-3, with a possible D match to TRBD1 (6 bases). The V end lost 5 bases, the J end lost 0 bases, and 14 bases lay between the germline ends. Germline CDR1 is SEHNR and CDR2 is FQNEAQ (reference sequence). The CDR3 is 16 amino acids.

This chain connects TRBV6-1 to TRBJ2-7; D ambiguous. The V end lost 3 bases, the J end lost 3 bases, and 18 bases lay between the germline ends. CDR1 is MNHNS, CDR2 SASEGT, per germline. The length of the CDR3 is 16 residues. CDR3 sequence: CASSERPRPQLYEQYF. The DNA for the CDR3 is TGTGCCAGCAGTGAGAGGCCTAGACCCCAACTCTACGAGCAGTACTTC.

V is TRBV7-7 and J is TRBJ2-2; a weak D match, TRBD2 (5 bases). The germline gives CDR1 SSHAT, CDR2 FNYEAQ (reference sequence). This CDR3 contains 15 residues. The V gene lost 4 bases and the J gene lost 7 bases, with 16 bases spanning the gap. CDR3 nucleotide sequence: TGTGCCAGCAGCTCCAAAGGCTGGGCGGGCGGGGAGCTGTTTTTT. Translated: CASSSKGWAGGELFF.

This chain connects TRBV19 to TRBJ1-6, with D perhaps TRBD1 (6 bases). The ends were cut back, 8 bases at V and 0 bases at J, with 17 bases in the middle. This CDR3 region has 17 residues. The germline V gene encodes CDR1 LNHDA and CDR2 SQIVND (reference sequence). The CDR3 coding sequence is TGTGCCAGTGGTAAGGACAGTCCGAGCTCCTATAATTCACCCCTCCACTTT. It encodes CASGKDSPSSYNSPLHF.

The V gene is TRBV19, the J gene TRBJ1-2; 9 bases map to TRBD1. The V gene end was trimmed by 6 bases and the J gene end by 4 bases; junction bases not matched to a gene: 3. Germline CDR1 is LNHDA and CDR2 is SQIVND (reference sequence). The CDR3 is 13 amino acids. CDR3 sequence reads: CASRTGGSYGYTF. CDR3 sequence (DNA): TGTGCCAGTAGGACAGGGGGGTCCTATGGCTACACCTTC.

The V gene is TRBV2, the J gene TRBJ1-2; no clear D gene. CDR3 length equals 13 residues. Germline V gene sequence: CDR1 SNHLY, CDR2 FYNNEI. The V end lost 3 bases, the J end lost 5 bases, and 10 bases lay between the germline ends. CDR3 bases: TGTGCCAGCAGTGAGGACGGGATGTATGGCTACACCTTC. Its protein product is CASSEDGMYGYTF.

The genes are TRBV5-1 and TRBJ2-3; 11 bases agree with TRBD1. The CDR3 sequence is 15 residues long. In germline, CDR1 is SGHRS, CDR2 YFSETQ. After removal of 4 bases from V and 3 bases from J, the junction contained 4 bases not matched to a gene. DNA of the CDR3: TGCGCCAGCAGCCGGGGACAGGGGGGGACAGATACGCAGTATTTT. Protein sequence: CASSRGQGGTDTQYF.

V gene TRBV7-6 combines with J gene TRBJ2-7; 12 bases map to TRBD2. The CDR3 is 15 residues long. With V trimmed by 5 bases and J by 10 bases, 12 bases remained unmatched. Germline CDR1 is SGHVS and CDR2 is FNYEAQ. CDR3: CASSPGTSGPFRQYF. CDR3 nucleotide sequence: TGTGCCAGCAGCCCCGGGACTAGCGGGCCCTTTAGACAGTACTTC. The whole variable domain, filled in from reference TRBV7-6 and TRBJ2-7, reads GAGVSQSPRYKVTKRGQDVALRCDPISGHVSLYWYRQALGQGPEFLTYFNYEAQQDKSGLPNDRFSAERPEGSISTLTIQRTEQRDSAMYRCASSPGTSGPFRQYFGPGTRLTVT.

This clone was seen only once. The chain joins TRBV27 to TRBJ2-7; tentatively, D is TRBD1 (5 bases). Trimming stripped 3 bases from V and 5 bases from J, with 17 bases between. The length of the CDR3 is 15 residues. CDR1 MNHEY and CDR2 SMNVEV come from the germline V gene (reference sequence). The DNA of the CDR3 is TGTGCCAGCAGTTTTCTGACGCCCCAGGGCAACGAGCAGTACTTC. It yields the protein CASSFLTPQGNEQYF.

The gene calls are TRBV6-5 and TRBJ2-1, with 8 bases lining up with TRBD1. V was clipped by 4 bases and J by 8 bases; unmatched bases: 13. CDR1 MNHEY and CDR2 SVGAGI come from the germline V gene. CDR3 size: 16 residues. CDR3 amino acids: CASSFHGQGRSDEQFF. Here the CDR3 DNA reads TGTGCCAGCAGTTTCCACGGACAGGGTCGTAGTGATGAGCAGTTCTTC.

V is TRBV6-1 and J is TRBJ1-1, with D unclear. The CDR3 extends over 12 amino acids. Germline lookup yields CDR1 MNHNS and CDR2 SASEGT. V shed 3 bases and J shed 1 base, with 3 bases lying between them. The CDR3 DNA is TGTGCCAGCAGTGACAGGAACACTGAAGCTTTCTTT. It yields the protein CASSDRNTEAFF.

The rearrangement links TRBV7-9 to TRBJ2-1; 7 bases match TRBD1. V was clipped by 3 bases and J by 9 bases; unmatched bases: 8. The V gene's germline CDR1 is SEHNR and CDR2 FQNEAQ (reference sequence). The CDR3 is 14 amino acids. CDR3 amino acids: CASSFDRAIGEQFF. CDR3 coding DNA: TGTGCCAGCAGCTTCGACAGGGCTATTGGTGAGCAGTTCTTC.

V is TRBV25-1 and J is TRBJ2-1, with D tentatively TRBD2 (6 bases). Between the trimmed V and J ends, which lost 1 base and 8 bases, there was a span of 15 bases. The CDR3 runs to 15 residues. Germline CDR1 MGHDK, CDR2 SYGVNS. The CDR3 is CASSEFSGEDHEQFF. CDR3 coding DNA: TGTGCCAGCAGTGAATTTTCCGGGGAGGACCATGAGCAGTTCTTC.

The genes are TRBV5-1 and TRBJ2-1; TRBD2 matches at 14 bases. After removal of 0 bases from V and 8 bases from J, the junction contained 16 bases not matched to a gene. The CDR3 runs to 20 residues. Germline CDR1 is SGHRS and CDR2 is YFSETQ. In DNA form, the CDR3 reads TGCGCCAGCAGCTTGGTACGACTAGCGGGAGGGCCAAGTCAGCGGTATGAGCAGTTCTTC. It specifies CASSLVRLAGGPSQRYEQFF.

The chain carries TRBV7-6 and TRBJ2-1; no clear D gene. CDR1 is SGHVS and CDR2 is FNYEAQ in the germline V gene. The V and J ends lost 2 bases and 10 bases respectively, with 12 bases between them. The CDR3 has 13 amino acids. CDR3 sequence: CASSLTAAAEQFF. The CDR3 nucleotides are TGTGCCAGCAGCTTAACGGCCGCGGCCGAGCAGTTCTTC.

The gene calls are TRBV2 and TRBJ2-3, with 9 bases aligning to TRBD2. Germline CDR1 is SNHLY and CDR2 is FYNNEI. This CDR3 is built from 16 residues. V shed 2 bases, J shed 3 bases, and the junction held 6 bases outside the gene matches. The CDR3 here is CASSETAGGGTDTQYF. The CDR3 nucleotides are TGTGCCAGCAGTGAAACGGCGGGAGGGGGGACAGATACGCAGTATTTT.

The chain employs TRBV9 and TRBJ1-1; a possible D gene is TRBD1 (6 bases). Per the germline V gene, CDR1 is SGDLS and CDR2 is YYNGEE. Trimming shortened V by 4 bases and J by 0 bases, and 13 bases separated the two germline ends. This CDR3 contains 15 residues. The CDR3 sequence: CASSPRTDLNTEAFF. The CDR3 DNA reads TGTGCCAGCAGCCCGAGGACAGACTTGAACACTGAAGCTTTCTTT.

This clone was observed a single time. The genes are TRBV27 and TRBJ1-2; 9 bases fit TRBD1. This CDR3 is built from 17 residues. The germline V gene has CDR1 MNHEY and CDR2 SMNVEV (reference sequence). The junction had 19 bases not matched to a gene; V was cut back by 8 bases and J by 6 bases. DNA of the CDR3: TGTGCCAGCTGCCCTCTCACCGGGACAGGGTTGCTCGATGGCTACACCTTC. It specifies CASCPLTGTGLLDGYTF.

The rearrangement joins TRBV2 to TRBJ2-2, with D possibly being TRBD1 (7 bases). Germline assignment: CDR1 SNHLY and CDR2 FYNNEI. V lost 5 bases, J lost 1 base, and 14 bases lay in between. The CDR3 has 16 residues. DNA for the CDR3: TGTGCCAGCAGTCGCGGGACAGCTATGAACACCGGGGAGCTGTTTTTT. Its protein is CASSRGTAMNTGELFF.

The gene calls are TRBV11-2 and TRBJ2-7; 10 bases match TRBD2. V shed 5 bases, J shed 1 base, and the junction held 5 bases outside the gene matches. Germline V gene sequence: CDR1 SGHAT, CDR2 FQNNGV. The CDR3 totals 15 residues. CDR3 residues: CASSPQLAGSYEQYF. The CDR3 DNA reads as TGTGCCAGCAGCCCCCAACTAGCGGGGTCCTACGAGCAGTACTTC.

The chain couples TRBV5-1 to TRBJ2-2; 9 bases fit TRBD2. The CDR3 spans 15 residues. The germline CDR1 and CDR2 sequences are SGHRS and YFSETQ. After removal of 4 bases from V and 1 base from J, the junction contained 2 bases not matched to a gene. Written as DNA, the CDR3 is TGCGCCAGCAGCCCTAGCGGGGTGAACACCGGGGAGCTGTTTTTT. This sequence encodes CASSPSGVNTGELFF.

The chain employs TRBV5-1 and TRBJ2-7, with TRBD1 identical over 7 bases. The germline V gene encodes CDR1 SGHRS and CDR2 YFSETQ. The trim removed 3 bases at V and 3 bases at J, leaving 3 bases unmatched. The CDR3 sequence is 13 residues long. The CDR3 nucleotides read TGCGCCAGCAGCTACGGGACAGACTACGAGCAGTACTTC. Protein product: CASSYGTDYEQYF.

The rearrangement uses TRBV30 and TRBJ2-7, with 7 nucleotides matching TRBD1. CDR3 length: 11 residues. V shed 8 bases, J shed 6 bases, and the junction held 7 bases outside the gene matches. Germline lookup yields CDR1 GTSNPN and CDR2 SVGIG (reference sequence). CDR3 sequence: CAAKAGGEQYF. The CDR3 DNA reads TGTGCCGCTAAAGCAGGGGGCGAGCAGTACTTC.

This chain connects TRBV5-6 to TRBJ1-2, with 12 bases lining up with TRBD1. The trim removed 2 bases at V and 14 bases at J, leaving 10 bases unmatched. The CDR3 spans 14 residues. The germline gives CDR1 SGHDT, CDR2 YYEEEE. CDR3 coding DNA: TGTGCCAGCAGCTTTTCCTCCGGGACAGGGGGCCAAACCTTC. It translates to CASSFSSGTGGQTF.

The rearrangement links TRBV5-1 to TRBJ2-5; 7 bases align to TRBD1. Losses at the gene ends were 0 bases for V and 2 bases for J; bases not matched to a gene: 4. This CDR3 comprises 15 residues. Germline V gives CDR1 SGHRS, CDR2 YFSETQ. CDR3 DNA sequence: TGCGCCAGCAGCTTGGAAACAGGGGTTCAAGAGACCCAGTACTTC. Translated, it gives CASSLETGVQETQYF. The whole variable domain, filled in from reference TRBV5-1 and TRBJ2-5, reads KAGVTQTPRYLIKTRGQQVTLSCSPISGHRSVSWYQQTPGQGLQFLFEYFSETQRNKGNFPGRFSGRQFSNSRSEMNVSTLELGDSALYLCASSLETGVQETQYFGPGTRLLVL.

J is TRBJ1-1 and V is TRBV11-1, with unresolved D. The germline V gene encodes CDR1 SGHAT and CDR2 FQDESV (reference sequence). The CDR3 covers 14 residues. The V end lost 5 bases, the J end lost 1 base, and 11 bases lay between the germline ends. The CDR3 DNA sequence: TGTGCCAGCAGCCCCCTTACAGAGAACACTGAAGCTTTCTTT. The encoded protein is CASSPLTENTEAFF.

The chain couples TRBV2 to TRBJ2-2, with D uncertain. Trimming stripped 6 bases from V and 0 bases from J, with 5 bases between. From germline, CDR1 is SNHLY and CDR2 FYNNEI. This CDR3 comprises 13 residues. CDR3 region: CASSRANTGELFF. DNA of the CDR3: TGTGCCAGCAGCCGAGCGAACACCGGGGAGCTGTTTTTT.

The chain couples TRBV19 to TRBJ2-1; possibly TRBD2 for D (5 bases). The germline CDR1 and CDR2 sequences are LNHDA and SQIVND (reference sequence). The CDR3 is made up of 13 amino acids. V lost 8 bases, J lost 5 bases, and 13 bases lay in between. CDR3 sequence (DNA): TGTGCCAGTCGCCAGCGGACCAACAATGAGCAGTTCTTC. Protein product: CASRQRTNNEQFF.

The V and J genes are TRBV29-1 and TRBJ2-1, with D possibly matching TRBD2 (5 bases). Germline V gives CDR1 SQVTM, CDR2 ANQGSEA. Trimming stripped 1 base from V and 0 bases from J, with 10 bases between. The CDR3 has 15 amino acids. CDR3 coding DNA: TGCAGCGTTGAAGGGACTCCCCGCTCCTACAATGAGCAGTTCTTC. Translated, it gives CSVEGTPRSYNEQFF.

The chain employs TRBV30 and TRBJ1-1; TRBD1 agrees at 7 bases. The germline V gene has CDR1 GTSNPN and CDR2 SVGIG (reference sequence). The V and J ends lost 2 bases and 8 bases, in that order; junction bases with no gene match: 8. This CDR3 contains 13 residues. This CDR3 is CAWSHGTAREAFF. In DNA form, the CDR3 reads TGTGCCTGGAGTCACGGGACAGCTCGGGAAGCTTTCTTT.